This T cell receptor beta chain was obtained from a study of immune characterization of retroperitoneal liposarcoma. Using its own MiXCR run on the PCR reads, TCRdb lists one record per CDR3 protein. Counted here are around 20,000 distinct CDR3 sequences, 35% to 40% occurring once; the ten biggest clones make up 6.5% to 8%. This CDR3 region has 14 residues. Germline assignment: CDR1 MNHNS and CDR2 SASEGT. About this clonotype itself: At one end, the junction sequence differs from germline, possibly due to a read error.

This TCR derives from a male donor with retroperitoneal liposarcoma. V gene TRBV6-1 combines with J gene TRBJ2-3, with a tentative D call TRBD2 (5 bases). The sample was blood. The CDR3 region is CVSSDRGSSYEQYF. Written as DNA, the CDR3 is TGTGTCAGCAGCGACCGGGGAAGCTCCTACGAGCAGTACTTT.